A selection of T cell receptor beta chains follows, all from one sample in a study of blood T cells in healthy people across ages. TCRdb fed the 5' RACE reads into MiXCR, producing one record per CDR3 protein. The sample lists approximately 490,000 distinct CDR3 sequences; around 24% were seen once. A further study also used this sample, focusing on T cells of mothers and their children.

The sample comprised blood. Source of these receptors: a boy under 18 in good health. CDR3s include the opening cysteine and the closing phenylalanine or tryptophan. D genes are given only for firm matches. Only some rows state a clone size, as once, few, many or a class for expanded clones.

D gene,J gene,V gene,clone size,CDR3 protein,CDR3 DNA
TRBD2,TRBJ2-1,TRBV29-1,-,CSVVSGRVNNEQFF,TGCAGCGTTGTTAGCGGGAGGGTCAACAATGAGCAGTTCTTC
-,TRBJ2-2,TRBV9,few,CASSAPASGANTGELFF,TGTGCCAGCAGCGCCCCGGCGTCAGGGGCCAACACCGGGGAGCTGTTTTTT
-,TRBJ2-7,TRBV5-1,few,CASSLGGTSNEQYF,TGCGCCAGCAGCTTGGGCGGGACCTCCAACGAGCAGTACTTC
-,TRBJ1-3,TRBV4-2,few,CASSQDDLVYSGNTIYF,TGTGCCAGCAGCCAAGACGATTTGGTCTACTCTGGAAACACCATATATTTT
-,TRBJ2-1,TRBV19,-,CASSIGRDSYNEQFF,TGTGCCAGTAGTATAGGACGTGACTCCTACAATGAGCAGTTCTTC
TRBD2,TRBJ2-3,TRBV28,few,CASMIAGDSTDTQYF,TGTGCCAGCATGATAGCGGGGGACAGCACAGATACGCAGTATTTT
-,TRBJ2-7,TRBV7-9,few,CASTEGSGYEQYF,TGTGCCAGCACGGAGGGGAGCGGGTACGAGCAGTACTTC
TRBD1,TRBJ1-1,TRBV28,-,CASSLPGGGRTEAFF,TGTGCCAGCAGTTTACCAGGGGGCGGGCGCACTGAAGCTTTCTTT
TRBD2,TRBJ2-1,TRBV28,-,CASTWGTTNEQFF,TGTGCCAGCACCTGGGGGACTACCAATGAGCAGTTCTTC
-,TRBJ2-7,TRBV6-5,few,CASSFTGETYEQYF,TGTGCCAGCAGTTTCACCGGGGAGACCTACGAGCAGTACTTC
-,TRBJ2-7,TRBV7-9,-,CASSLATAGNEQYF,TGTGCCAGCAGCTTAGCGACGGCAGGGAACGAGCAGTACTTC
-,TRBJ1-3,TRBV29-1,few,CSVAVSSGNTIYF,TGCAGCGTCGCAGTAAGCTCTGGAAACACCATATATTTT
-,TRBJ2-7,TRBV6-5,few,CASRIGYEQYF,TGTGCCAGCAGAATAGGCTACGAGCAGTACTTC
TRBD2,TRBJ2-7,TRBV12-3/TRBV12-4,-,CASTAGGRSYEQYF,TGTGCCAGCACCGCGGGGGGGCGGTCCTACGAGCAGTACTTC
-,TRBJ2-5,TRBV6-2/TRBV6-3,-,CASSYMGGRQETQYF,TGTGCCAGCAGTTACATGGGGGGCCGCCAAGAGACCCAGTACTTC
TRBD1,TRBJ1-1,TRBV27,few,CASSYGTGNTEAFF,TGTGCCAGCAGTTACGGGACAGGGAACACTGAAGCTTTCTTT
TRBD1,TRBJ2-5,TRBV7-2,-,CASSLAQGASQEAQYF,TGTGCCAGCAGCTTAGCGCAGGGGGCGAGTCAAGAGGCCCAGTACTTC
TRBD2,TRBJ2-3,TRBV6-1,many,CASSVLADSTDTQYF,TGTGCCAGCAGTGTCCTAGCGGACTCCACAGATACGCAGTATTTT
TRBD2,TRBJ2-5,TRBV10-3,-,CAISATSGMSETQYF,TGTGCCATCAGTGCGACTAGCGGGATGTCTGAGACCCAGTACTTC
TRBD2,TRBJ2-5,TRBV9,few,CASSAGTRRFGETQYF,TGTGCCAGCAGCGCCGGGACTAGGAGATTCGGAGAGACCCAGTACTTC
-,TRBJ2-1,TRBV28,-,CASSFEDGSYNEQFF,TGTGCCAGCAGTTTTGAGGATGGCTCCTACAATGAGCAGTTCTTC
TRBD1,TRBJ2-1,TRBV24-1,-,CATSDRDRVTDEQFF,TGTGCCACCAGTGATAGGGACAGGGTTACGGATGAGCAGTTCTTC
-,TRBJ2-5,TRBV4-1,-,CASSQGDSQETQYF,TGCGCCAGCAGCCAAGGGGACTCCCAAGAGACCCAGTACTTC
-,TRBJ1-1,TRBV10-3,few,CAISEGRGVTEAFF,TGTGCCATCAGTGAGGGTCGGGGTGTGACTGAAGCTTTCTTT
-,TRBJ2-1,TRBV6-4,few,CASSSIPQQFF,TGTGCCAGCAGTAGTATCCCCCAACAGTTCTTC
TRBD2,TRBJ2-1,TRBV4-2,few,CASSQDEAGDQFF,TGTGCCAGCAGCCAAGATGAGGCGGGGGATCAGTTCTTC